This TCR beta chain came from a study of regulatory T cells in long-lasting Graves disease. General study results and limits: When disease was persistent, TRBV28, TRBJ1-2 and TRBJ2-5 were the favored segments.

With iRepertoire HTBI primers and Arm-PCR of CDR3 regions, TCR beta libraries were built. TCRdb called the multiplex PCR reads again in MiXCR, with one record for every CDR3 protein. Among 450,000 to 700,000 distinct CDR3 sequences listed, 13% were seen once. The CDR3 covers 15 residues. In germline, CDR1 is MNHNS, CDR2 SASEGT. This clonotype was counted a single time. The antigen remains undetermined. Relative to the germline gene, one junction end is altered; a read error may explain this. Specified time point: newly diagnosed GD, antithyroid drugs for less than 3 months. From PBMCs, RNA was extracted and then used to make the TCR library. In addition, the sample was reused for a study of T cells in Graves' hyperthyroidism and ophthalmopathy. That source adds: Absent ophthalmopathy progression within 18 months defined stable Graves' hyperthyroidism.

V and J are TRBV6-1 and TRBJ1-3; possibly TRBD1 for D (5 bases). The receptor was isolated from a young man with Graves disease. The starting material was peripheral blood mononuclear cells (PBMCs), obtained at new diagnosis, from a patient treated with antithyroid drugs. CDR3 in DNA: TGTGCCAGCACAGGAAGGGACCTCTCTGGAAACGCCATATATTTT. This translates into CASTGRDLSGNAIYF.